This T cell receptor beta chain was sequenced during a study of T cells in Graves' hyperthyroidism and ophthalmopathy. Study conclusions and caveats: Ophthalmopathy got predicted by the model a median roughly 6.4 months before its onset.

Absent ophthalmopathy progression within 18 months defined stable Graves' hyperthyroidism. Source material for PBMCs was over 8 ml fresh peripheral blood. The CDR3 totals 14 residues. V trimming: 6 bases; J trimming: 4 bases; junction bases outside the gene matches: 9. Germline CDR1 MDHEN, CDR2 SYDVKM. Comments on this clonotype: Antigen: not known.

The TCR beta CDR3 regions underwent amplification using RNA transcripts as the source. The HTBI primer set served for first-round RT-PCR of the TCR CDR3. TCRdb reprocessed the multiplex PCR reads with MiXCR, giving one entry per CDR3 protein. The sample has fewer than 600,000 distinct CDR3 sequences, about 14% seen once. This TCR came from a woman aged 35 to 49 with Graves' hyperthyroidism. Input material: blood. The chain uses TRBV28 and TRBJ2-7; 7 bases match TRBD2. This CDR3 is CASSPGGRGYEQYF. As DNA, the CDR3 is TGTGCCAGCAGCCCCGGCGGGAGAGGGTACGAGCAGTACTTC.